The rows below give T cell receptor beta chains drawn from one sample of a study of blood T cell repertoires in COVID-19. Produced via immunoSEQ multiplex PCR; TCRdb's table is partial and in-frame only. The sample includes tens of thousands of clones, 89% of them seen just once. Input material: peripheral blood. Receptor source: a human donor in a cohort sampled during active COVID-19. Each CDR3 is given with its conserved first and last residue. D genes are given only for firm matches. Only part of the rows carry a size: once, few, many, or a class if the clone is expanded.

abundance: medium-sized
d_gene: TRBD1
j_gene: TRBJ1-5
v_gene: TRBV6-5
CDR3nt: TGTGCCAGCAGGGGGACAGGGGGTCAGCCCCAGCATTTT
CDR3aa: CASRGTGGQPQHF

abundance: .
d_gene: TRBD1
j_gene: TRBJ1-6
v_gene: TRBV18
CDR3nt: TGTGCCAGCTCACGGGGACAGGACAATTCACCCCTCCACTTT
CDR3aa: CASSRGQDNSPLHF

abundance: .
d_gene: .
j_gene: TRBJ2-5
v_gene: TRBV3-1/TRBV3-2
CDR3nt: TGTGCCAGCAGCCAAGATTCCCAGGGGTTGATGGAGACCCAGTACTTC
CDR3aa: CASSQDSQGLMETQYF

abundance: .
d_gene: TRBD1
j_gene: TRBJ1-3
v_gene: TRBV6-5
CDR3nt: TGTGCCGCCGAAAGACAGGGCGCTGGAAACACCATATATTTT
CDR3aa: CAAERQGAGNTIYF

abundance: .
d_gene: TRBD1
j_gene: TRBJ2-3
v_gene: TRBV19
CDR3nt: TGTGCCAGTAGTTTAAACAGGGGAGATACGCAGTATTTT
CDR3aa: CASSLNRGDTQYF

abundance: .
d_gene: TRBD2
j_gene: TRBJ2-1
v_gene: TRBV10-3
CDR3nt: TGTGCCATCAGGAGTAACTCGGGACTAGCGGCCCCTCGGGAGCAGTTCTTC
CDR3aa: CAIRSNSGLAAPREQFF

abundance: .
d_gene: TRBD2
j_gene: TRBJ2-3
v_gene: TRBV4-2
CDR3nt: TGTGCCAGCAGCCAAGTCGGAGCGGGGGACGTCACAGATACGCAGTATTTT
CDR3aa: CASSQVGAGDVTDTQYF

abundance: .
d_gene: .
j_gene: TRBJ1-1
v_gene: TRBV18
CDR3nt: TGTGCCAGCACGCACCGGGGGGGTGGCACTGAAGCTTTCTTT
CDR3aa: CASTHRGGGTEAFF

abundance: .
d_gene: TRBD1
j_gene: TRBJ1-2
v_gene: TRBV10-2
CDR3nt: TGCGCCAGCAGTTCTAGACAGGGGGATGGCTACACCTTC
CDR3aa: CASSSRQGDGYTF

abundance: .
d_gene: TRBD1
j_gene: TRBJ1-1
v_gene: TRBV27
CDR3nt: TGTACCTCTGGACAGGCGACGAGGGAAGCTTTCTTT
CDR3aa: CTSGQATREAFF

abundance: .
d_gene: .
j_gene: TRBJ2-1
v_gene: TRBV6-1
CDR3nt: TGTGCCAGCAGTGCCTTTGACAGTGAGGCTTACAATGAGCAGTTCTTC
CDR3aa: CASSAFDSEAYNEQFF

abundance: .
d_gene: .
j_gene: TRBJ1-2
v_gene: TRBV6-2/TRBV6-3
CDR3nt: TGTGCCAGCAGTTCCCCTGGTAGAGAGTATGGCTACACCTTC
CDR3aa: CASSSPGREYGYTF

abundance: few
d_gene: TRBD1
j_gene: TRBJ2-7
v_gene: TRBV10-1
CDR3nt: TGCGCCAGAGGACAGGCGCCTTCCTACGAGCAGTACTTC
CDR3aa: CARGQAPSYEQYF

abundance: .
d_gene: .
j_gene: TRBJ1-1
v_gene: TRBV4-1
CDR3nt: TGCGCCAGCAGCCCTCTCGCAGGGGAAGGGGCTGAAGCTTTCTTT
CDR3aa: CASSPLAGEGAEAFF

abundance: .
d_gene: .
j_gene: TRBJ2-6
v_gene: TRBV19
CDR3nt: TGTGCCAGTAGTCGGGAAGGGGGGGCCAACGTCCTGACTTTC
CDR3aa: CASSREGGANVLTF

abundance: .
d_gene: TRBD2
j_gene: TRBJ2-1
v_gene: TRBV7-9
CDR3nt: TGTGCCAGCAGCTTAGCGAGTACAGCGGGGGGCCTCTATGAGCAGTTCTTC
CDR3aa: CASSLASTAGGLYEQFF

abundance: .
d_gene: TRBD1
j_gene: TRBJ1-4
v_gene: TRBV18
CDR3nt: TGTGCCAGCTCACCGAGGACAGGGGATGAAAAACTGTTTTTT
CDR3aa: CASSPRTGDEKLFF

abundance: .
d_gene: .
j_gene: TRBJ1-2
v_gene: TRBV7-9
CDR3nt: TGTGCCAGCAGCCCTACCGGGAGCTATGGCTACACCTTC
CDR3aa: CASSPTGSYGYTF

abundance: .
d_gene: .
j_gene: TRBJ1-3
v_gene: TRBV7-2
CDR3nt: TGTGCCAGCAGGTCTCAGGGATCTGGAAACACCATATATTTT
CDR3aa: CASRSQGSGNTIYF

abundance: .
d_gene: TRBD2
j_gene: TRBJ2-7
v_gene: TRBV4-1
CDR3nt: TGCGCCAGCAGCCCCCGGACTAGTACCTACGAGCAGTACTTC
CDR3aa: CASSPRTSTYEQYF

abundance: .
d_gene: .
j_gene: TRBJ1-2
v_gene: TRBV7-2
CDR3nt: TGTGCCAGCAGCCCGACAGGTTGGAACTATGGCTACACCTTC
CDR3aa: CASSPTGWNYGYTF

abundance: few
d_gene: .
j_gene: TRBJ1-3
v_gene: TRBV21-1
CDR3nt: TGTGCCAGTAAGAGGGGGTCGCCGGTGGGACCTCCAAACACCATATATTTT
CDR3aa: CASKRGSPVGPPNTIYF

abundance: once
d_gene: .
j_gene: TRBJ2-3
v_gene: TRBV19
CDR3nt: TGTGCCAGTAGTATTTTCCCGGATACGCAGTATTTT
CDR3aa: CASSIFPDTQYF

abundance: .
d_gene: TRBD1
j_gene: TRBJ1-1
v_gene: TRBV29-1
CDR3nt: TGCAGCGTTGACCCGGGACAGGGTTGGAGTACTGAAGCTTTCTTT
CDR3aa: CSVDPGQGWSTEAFF

abundance: once
d_gene: TRBD1
j_gene: TRBJ1-1
v_gene: TRBV6-2/TRBV6-3
CDR3nt: TGTGCCAGCAGTTACCTTGGGACAGGGAACCGGGCTTTCTTT
CDR3aa: CASSYLGTGNRAFF

abundance: .
d_gene: .
j_gene: TRBJ2-7
v_gene: TRBV9
CDR3nt: TGTGCCAGCGGAGAGGAGGGTTTAGGGCAGTACTTC
CDR3aa: CASGEEGLGQYF

abundance: .
d_gene: .
j_gene: TRBJ2-3
v_gene: TRBV12-3/TRBV12-4
CDR3nt: TGTGCCAGCAGTTTAGCTCGTACAGATACGCAGTATTTT
CDR3aa: CASSLARTDTQYF

abundance: .
d_gene: TRBD1
j_gene: TRBJ1-3
v_gene: TRBV7-2
CDR3nt: TGTGCCAGCAGCCGCCGGGACAGGGCTTCGCCGGCTGGAAACACCATATATTTT
CDR3aa: CASSRRDRASPAGNTIYF

abundance: once
d_gene: TRBD1
j_gene: TRBJ2-7
v_gene: TRBV7-9
CDR3nt: TGTGCCAGCAGCTTTGCTAGTACGGGACAGCATTTCTACGAGCAGTACTTC
CDR3aa: CASSFASTGQHFYEQYF

abundance: .
d_gene: TRBD1
j_gene: TRBJ1-6
v_gene: TRBV18
CDR3nt: TGTGCCAGCTCACCACTCGTAGGACAGGGGGGCTCACCCCTCCACTTT
CDR3aa: CASSPLVGQGGSPLHF

abundance: .
d_gene: .
j_gene: TRBJ1-6
v_gene: TRBV18
CDR3nt: TGTGCCAGCTCCCGGACTGACTATAATTCACCCCTCCACTTT
CDR3aa: CASSRTDYNSPLHF

abundance: .
d_gene: .
j_gene: TRBJ2-7
v_gene: TRBV19
CDR3nt: TGTGCCAGTAGTATGATGCTAGCGCGGACCTACGAGCAGTACTTC
CDR3aa: CASSMMLARTYEQYF

abundance: .
d_gene: .
j_gene: TRBJ1-6
v_gene: TRBV7-2
CDR3nt: TGTGCCAGCAGCTTATACACAGGGAATAATAATTCACCCCTCCACTTT
CDR3aa: CASSLYTGNNNSPLHF

abundance: once
d_gene: .
j_gene: TRBJ1-1
v_gene: TRBV20-1
CDR3nt: TGCAGTGCACAGGGCGGTGAAGCTTTCTTT
CDR3aa: CSAQGGEAFF

abundance: once
d_gene: .
j_gene: TRBJ1-2
v_gene: TRBV5-1
CDR3nt: TGCGCCAGCAGCTTGACCGGGAGCGGCTACACCTTC
CDR3aa: CASSLTGSGYTF

abundance: .
d_gene: TRBD1
j_gene: TRBJ1-3
v_gene: TRBV5-4
CDR3nt: TGTGCCAGCAGCTTGGGGACAGGGATAGGAAACACCATATATTTT
CDR3aa: CASSLGTGIGNTIYF

abundance: .
d_gene: .
j_gene: TRBJ2-7
v_gene: TRBV11-2
CDR3nt: TGTGCCAGCAGCTTAGAAGCCTCCTACGAGCAGTACTTC
CDR3aa: CASSLEASYEQYF

abundance: .
d_gene: TRBD1
j_gene: TRBJ2-1
v_gene: TRBV4-3
CDR3nt: TGCGCCAGCAGCCAGGGGACAGGGGTCAATGAGCAGTTCTTC
CDR3aa: CASSQGTGVNEQFF

abundance: .
d_gene: .
j_gene: TRBJ1-2
v_gene: TRBV12-3/TRBV12-4
CDR3nt: TGTGCCAGCAGTCCACGGGGGTATGGCTACACCTTC
CDR3aa: CASSPRGYGYTF

abundance: .
d_gene: TRBD2
j_gene: TRBJ2-7
v_gene: TRBV6-2/TRBV6-3
CDR3nt: TGTGCCAGCAGTTACTCGTTTCTAGCGGGGGGCTTCTCCTACGAGCAGTACTTC
CDR3aa: CASSYSFLAGGFSYEQYF

abundance: once
d_gene: TRBD1
j_gene: TRBJ1-5
v_gene: TRBV5-1
CDR3nt: TGCGCCAGCAGCTTGGGAACAGGGGCGGATCAGCCCCAGCATTTT
CDR3aa: CASSLGTGADQPQHF

abundance: .
d_gene: .
j_gene: TRBJ1-6
v_gene: TRBV5-4
CDR3nt: TGTGCCAGCAGTCCGGCGGGCAGGGGCCGACCCCTCCACTTT
CDR3aa: CASSPAGRGRPLHF

abundance: .
d_gene: .
j_gene: TRBJ2-2
v_gene: TRBV6-5
CDR3nt: TGTGCCAGCGGGGGCAGGGTTCTTACCGGGGAGCTGTTTTTT
CDR3aa: CASGGRVLTGELFF

abundance: .
d_gene: .
j_gene: TRBJ1-2
v_gene: TRBV3-1/TRBV3-2
CDR3nt: TGTGCCAGCAGCCAAGGGGCCGGGAATGGCTACACCTTC
CDR3aa: CASSQGAGNGYTF

abundance: .
d_gene: .
j_gene: TRBJ1-1
v_gene: TRBV5-4
CDR3nt: TGTGCCAGCAGCCCGCAGGGCCGGCTGAACACTGAAGCTTTCTTT
CDR3aa: CASSPQGRLNTEAFF

abundance: once
d_gene: TRBD1
j_gene: TRBJ1-1
v_gene: TRBV6-2/TRBV6-3
CDR3nt: TGTGCCAGCAGTTACTCGTTAGGGGGCCGAGCGGCTTTCTTT
CDR3aa: CASSYSLGGRAAFF

abundance: .
d_gene: .
j_gene: TRBJ1-1
v_gene: TRBV10-3
CDR3nt: TGTGCCATCAGTGAGTCGAGGCAGCCAACCGAAGCTTTCTTT
CDR3aa: CAISESRQPTEAFF

abundance: .
d_gene: .
j_gene: TRBJ2-7
v_gene: TRBV6-2/TRBV6-3
CDR3nt: TGTGCCAGCAGTTACGGTAGTGATCCCTACGAGCAGTACTTC
CDR3aa: CASSYGSDPYEQYF